Below, 30 T cell receptor beta chains from the same sample are listed, as sequenced in a study of cytomegalovirus exposure and HLA in healthy donors. TCRdb keeps only in-frame clones here, not all; method: immunoSEQ multiplex PCR. The profile shows some 70,000 clones, around four fifths of them singletons. Sequencing was performed on PBMCs. The receptors were gathered from a man aged 25 to 45 in good health and CMV-seronegative.

The chain recombines TRBV7-2 with TRBJ2-5; 8 nucleotides agree with TRBD2. The CDR3 has 16 residues. Trimming removed 3 bases from V and 4 bases from J; junction bases left unmatched: 10. CDR1 and CDR2 from the germline V gene are SGHTA and FQGNSA. The CDR3 nucleotides are TGTGCCAGCAGCTTGTCGCTGAGCGGGAGAGGAGAGACCCAGTACTTC. Its protein is CASSLSLSGRGETQYF.

The V call is TRBV9, the J call TRBJ2-2; the D gene is possibly TRBD1 (5 bases). The CDR3 has 12 residues. CDR1 is SGDLS, CDR2 YYNGEE, per germline. V dropped 1 base and J dropped 7 bases, with 5 bases sitting between them. The CDR3: CASSVQGGELFF. Here the CDR3 DNA reads TGTGCCAGCAGCGTACAGGGCGGGGAGCTGTTTTTT.

The chain links TRBV9 to TRBJ1-2; D remains unclear. This CDR3 contains 15 residues. Trimming cost V 6 bases and J 2 bases, with 17 bases left between them. Germline assignment: CDR1 SGDLS and CDR2 YYNGEE. The CDR3, as DNA: TGTGCCAGCACTGTCGGTTCCGGGAAAAACTATGGCTACACCTTC. Its translation: CASTVGSGKNYGYTF.

The rearrangement uses TRBV7-5 and TRBJ1-6; the DNA was not compared with TRBD1, the D call given in the table. TRBV7-5 is an annotated pseudogene. The CDR3 is 19 amino acids. The CDR3 DNA sequence: TGTGCCAGAAGCTTAGAGGCCGCGACAGGGACTCTCTATAATTCACCCCTCCACTTT. Translated, it gives CARSLEAATGTLYNSPLHF.

This chain uses TRBV7-6 with TRBJ1-1, with no clear D. The CDR3 length is 16 residues. The ends were cut back, 4 bases at V and 3 bases at J, with 18 bases in the middle. Germline V gene data show CDR1 as SGHVS and CDR2 as FNYEAQ. This CDR3 reads CASSSRRRVSDTEAFF. In DNA, the CDR3 is TGTGCCAGCAGCTCGCGGCGTAGAGTTTCGGACACTGAAGCTTTCTTT.

The chain carries TRBV14 and TRBJ1-1; D remains unclear. V lost 4 bases and J lost 2, with 11 bases in between. CDR1 is SGHDN, CDR2 FVKESK, per germline. The CDR3 length is 14 residues. CDR3 loop: CASSLITGNTEAFF. CDR3 coding DNA: TGTGCCAGCAGCCTTATAACGGGAAACACTGAAGCTTTCTTT.

The chain joins TRBV5-1 to TRBJ1-3; weak D call: TRBD1 (6 bases). The germline gives CDR1 SGHRS, CDR2 YFSETQ. Trimming removed 2 bases from V and 0 bases from J, with 6 bases in between. This CDR3 has 14 amino acids. The CDR3 bases are TGCGCCAGCAGCTTACAGGGCTCTGGAAACACCATATATTTT. This gives the protein CASSLQGSGNTIYF.

J is TRBJ2-6 and V is TRBV9, with 8 bases lining up with TRBD1. The CDR3 has 18 residues. The trim removed 2 bases at V and 0 bases at J, leaving 7 bases unmatched. Germline values: CDR1 SGDLS, CDR2 YYNGEE. CDR3 region: CASSVQGAPISGANVLTF. CDR3 DNA: TGTGCCAGCAGCGTGCAGGGGGCGCCTATCTCTGGGGCCAACGTCCTGACTTTC. Based on the CDR3 plus reference TRBV9 and TRBJ2-6, the full variable domain is DSGVTQTPKHLITATGQRVTLRCSPRSGDLSVYWYQQSLDQGLQFLIQYYNGEERAKGNILERFSAQQFPDLHSELNLSSLELGDSALYFCASSVQGAPISGANVLTFGAGSRLTVL.

This rearrangement joins TRBV4-1 to TRBJ2-7; possibly TRBD1 for D (6 bases). CDR1 MGHRA and CDR2 YSYEKL come from the germline V gene. The CDR3 sequence is 14 residues long. V was clipped by 2 bases and J by 5 bases, with 13 bases between them. The CDR3 loop reads CASSQLAQGDEQYF. The CDR3 DNA reads as TGCGCCAGCAGCCAATTGGCACAGGGAGACGAGCAGTACTTC.

The rearrangement uses TRBV18 and TRBJ1-4; 7 nucleotides line up with TRBD1. This CDR3 comprises 16 residues. The V and J ends lost 1 base and 7 bases, in that order; junction bases with no gene match: 9. Germline CDR1 reads KGHSH; CDR2 reads LQKENI. CDR3 in DNA: TGTGCCAGCTCACCACTTACAGGGGCGCACCGTGAAAAACTGTTTTTT. Translating gives CASSPLTGAHREKLFF.

A remark on this clone: The sample has other DNA sequences that encode this CDR3 too. The chain recombines TRBV7-2 with TRBJ1-1; a weak D match, TRBD1 (5 bases). V lost 1 base and J lost 4, with 10 bases in between. The CDR3 length is 14 residues. The V gene's germline CDR1 is SGHTA and CDR2 FQGNSA. The CDR3 region is CASSLDGGSTEAFF. The CDR3 coding sequence is TGTGCCAGCAGCTTAGACGGGGGTAGCACTGAAGCTTTCTTT.

The chain has TRBV13 and TRBJ1-4; D possibly corresponds to TRBD1 (6 bases). CDR1 PRHDT and CDR2 FYEKMQ come from the germline V gene (reference sequence). The V end lost 5 bases, the J end lost 2 bases, and 18 bases lay between the germline ends. This CDR3 has 17 residues. The CDR3 loop reads CASSTHRVDRTNEKLFF. The CDR3, as DNA: TGTGCCAGCAGCACCCACCGCGTCGACAGGACTAATGAAAAACTGTTTTTT.

The chain has TRBV18 and TRBJ1-3; tentative D call: TRBD1 (5 bases). Germline CDR1 reads KGHSH; CDR2 reads LQKENI. V was trimmed by 3 bases and J by 3 bases, leaving 6 bases between them. The length of the CDR3 is 13 residues. CDR3 DNA: TGTGCCAGCTCACCGGACATTGGAAACACCATATATTTT. This gives the protein CASSPDIGNTIYF.

The V and J genes are TRBV7-9 and TRBJ1-2; maybe TRBD1 (5 bases). V gave up 4 bases and J gave up 7 bases, with 22 bases separating them. This CDR3 contains 16 residues. The V gene's germline CDR1 is SEHNR and CDR2 FQNEAQ (reference sequence). CDR3 coding DNA: TGTGCCAGCAGCTCTTCTGGGGCTGCGGGGTTGGGTGGCTACACCTTC. This translates into CASSSSGAAGLGGYTF.

J is TRBJ2-1 and V is TRBV21-1; the table's D call, TRBD1, has no DNA check behind it. TRBV21-1 is assigned pseudogene status. CDR3 size: 12 residues. CDR3 region: CASRVSPTGKFF. CDR3 coding DNA: TGTGCCAGCAGAGTCTCACCGACAGGGAAGTTCTTC.

The chain's CDR3 is CASSLRSGGDYGYTF. CDR3 DNA sequence: TGTGCCAGCAGCTTAAGGTCGGGGGGCGACTATGGCTACACCTTC. The genes are TRBV13 and TRBJ1-2; D may be TRBD1 (6 bases). Germline V gene sequence: CDR1 PRHDT, CDR2 FYEKMQ (reference sequence). The CDR3 consists of 15 residues. Trimming pared 2 bases from V and 3 bases from J, leaving 13 bases between.

This chain links TRBV15 with TRBJ1-4; 7 nucleotides match TRBD1. The CDR3 is made up of 15 amino acids. Germline V CDR1 and CDR2: LNHNV, YYDKDF (reference sequence). Losses at the gene ends were 1 base for V and 4 bases for J; bases not matched to a gene: 3. The CDR3, as DNA: TGTGCCACCAGCAGAGGGGACAGCCTTAATGAAAAACTGTTTTTT. Translating gives CATSRGDSLNEKLFF.

V and J are TRBV30 and TRBJ1-2, with D unresolved. Germline V gives CDR1 GTSNPN, CDR2 SVGIG (reference sequence). There are 15 residues in the CDR3. V lost 0 bases to trimming and J lost 1 base, with 12 bases between them. CDR3 loop: CAWSVPGGNNYGYTF. CDR3 coding DNA: TGTGCCTGGAGTGTACCCGGCGGAAATAACTATGGCTACACCTTC.

The rearrangement uses TRBV6-4 and TRBJ2-2; 7 nucleotides align to TRBD2. The CDR3 length is 16 residues. With V trimmed by 3 bases and J by 1 base, 5 bases remained unmatched. The germline gives CDR1 MRHNA, CDR2 SNTAGT. CDR3 nucleotide sequence: TGTGCCAGCAGTGATTGGGTAGCGGGGAACACCGGGGAGCTGTTTTTT. Translation gives CASSDWVAGNTGELFF.

Written as DNA, the CDR3 is TGTGCCAGCAGTGCTACTAGCGGGGGACCGCCAGATACGCAGTATTTT. This codes for CASSATSGGPPDTQYF. The chain recombines TRBV6-4 with TRBJ2-3; 11 bases match TRBD2. V dropped 4 bases and J dropped 4; count of bases not matched to a gene: 7. This CDR3 has 16 residues. Germline CDR1 is MRHNA and CDR2 is SNTAGT.

The CDR3 loop is CASQDSYSNQPQHF. The CDR3 DNA is TGTGCCAGCCAAGACAGTTATAGCAATCAGCCCCAGCATTTT. The chain recombines TRBV2 with TRBJ1-5; weak D call: TRBD1 (5 bases). V was cut by 8 bases and J by 0 bases, with 11 bases left in between. Per germline, CDR1 SNHLY and CDR2 FYNNEI. The CDR3 spans 14 residues.

The chain has TRBV6-5 and TRBJ1-6; D is possibly TRBD1 (6 bases). The CDR3 has 15 residues. V lost 4 bases and J 5 bases, leaving 12 bases between the germline ends. Germline V lookup: CDR1 MNHEY, CDR2 SVGAGI. CDR3 nucleotide sequence: TGTGCCAGCAGTTCCGCAGGGGAGAATAATTCACCCCTCCACTTT. Translating gives CASSSAGENNSPLHF.

V usage is TRBV6-5 and J usage is TRBJ2-7; no clear D. The CDR3 totals 11 residues. The V end lost 0 bases, the J end lost 6 bases, and 3 bases lay between the germline ends. Germline assignment: CDR1 MNHEY and CDR2 SVGAGI. The CDR3 DNA sequence: TGTGCCAGCAGTTACTCGAGCGAGCAGTACTTC. It yields the protein CASSYSSEQYF.

The CDR3 loop is CASSQGGPREGPETQYF. CDR3 coding DNA: TGCGCCAGCAGCCAGGGGGGCCCGCGGGAGGGCCCAGAGACCCAGTACTTC. The chain uses TRBV4-3 and TRBJ2-5; 9 nucleotides match TRBD2. This CDR3 has 17 amino acids. J gave up 4 bases and V 3 bases, and 12 bases lay outside the gene matches. The germline gives CDR1 LGHNA, CDR2 YSLEER.

This clone was seen a few times. The rearrangement uses TRBV4-3 and TRBJ2-1, with TRBD1 as a possible D gene (6 bases). Germline CDR1 and CDR2: LGHNA and YSLEER. V was pared by 3 bases and J by 5 bases, with 17 bases between. The CDR3 is made up of 16 amino acids. Here the CDR3 DNA reads TGCGCCAGCAGCCAGATTTACAGGGCCTTCGACAATGAGCAGTTCTTC. This translates into CASSQIYRAFDNEQFF.

V and J are TRBV7-9 and TRBJ1-4; 8 bases line up with TRBD1. Per germline, CDR1 SEHNR and CDR2 FQNEAQ (reference sequence). The CDR3 spans 15 residues. J was trimmed by 5 bases and V by 1 base; bases with no gene match: 3. The CDR3 nucleotides read TGTGCCAGCAGCTTAGAGGACAGGGAGAATGAAAAACTGTTTTTT. Protein: CASSLEDRENEKLFF.

V and J are TRBV5-6 and TRBJ2-3; 7 bases are a match to TRBD1. Per germline, CDR1 SGHDT and CDR2 YYEEEE. The CDR3 runs 14 residues. J was trimmed by 7 bases and V by 2 bases; bases with no gene match: 7. The CDR3 loop reads CASSLTGVEYTQYF. The DNA for the CDR3 is TGTGCCAGCAGCTTAACAGGGGTCGAATATACGCAGTATTTT.

This sequence joins TRBV6-4 and TRBJ2-7; 7 positions match TRBD2. The CDR3 has 15 amino acids. The V segment lost 2 bases and the J segment 1 base; nucleotides outside the gene matches: 5. Germline V gives CDR1 MRHNA, CDR2 SNTAGT. CDR3 loop: CASSDVPGGSYEQYV. The DNA of the CDR3 is TGTGCCAGCAGTGACGTGCCGGGAGGTTCCTACGAGCAGTACGTC.

V usage is TRBV6-1 and J usage is TRBJ1-3, with a weak D call TRBD1 (6 bases). CDR3 length: 15 amino acids. With 6 bases removed from V and 3 bases from J, the gap between germline ends came to 15 bases. Per germline, CDR1 MNHNS and CDR2 SASEGT. The CDR3 region is CASRGSEGVGNTIYF. Written as DNA, the CDR3 is TGTGCCAGCAGGGGGTCTGAGGGGGTTGGAAACACCATATATTTT.

This chain links TRBV9 with TRBJ1-3; 8 bases fit TRBD1. From germline, CDR1 is SGDLS and CDR2 YYNGEE. The J segment lost 0 bases and the V segment lost 4 bases, leaving 6 bases of the junction unmatched. The CDR3 sequence is 16 residues long. This CDR3 reads CASSLSGTGSGNTIYF. The CDR3 nucleotides are TGTGCCAGCAGCCTAAGCGGGACAGGCTCTGGAAACACCATATATTTT. Full variable domain (rest looked up from reference TRBV9 and TRBJ1-3): DSGVTQTPKHLITATGQRVTLRCSPRSGDLSVYWYQQSLDQGLQFLIQYYNGEERAKGNILERFSAQQFPDLHSELNLSSLELGDSALYFCASSLSGTGSGNTIYFGEGSWLTVV.